This TCR beta chain came from a study of cytomegalovirus exposure and HLA in healthy donors. As for the study in general: Per a later analysis, the 550 to 850 first-cohort and 95 to 150 validation repertoires shared one platform.

On this clone: What it binds is unknown.

Broader study findings: A few chains tied to CMV proved CMV antigen-specific in vitro.

Germline V gives CDR1 SEHNR, CDR2 FQNEAQ (reference sequence). This CDR3 spans 15 amino acids. V lost 0 bases, J lost 4 bases, and 2 bases stayed unmatched. This table comes from immunoSEQ multiplex PCR, and its TCRdb copy is limited to in-frame clones, with some not included. The data show 100,000 to 150,000 clones, with around 94% seen just once and 1% to 1.5% held by the top ten. The chain joins TRBV7-9 to TRBJ2-2; TRBD1 matches at 7 bases. The receptor comes from a young woman in good health and CMV-seronegative. Sequenced sample: PBMCs. The CDR3 sequence is CASSLATGATGELFF. Here the CDR3 DNA reads TGTGCCAGCAGCTTAGCTACAGGGGCCACCGGGGAGCTGTTTTTT.